This T cell receptor (beta chain) originates from a study of post-analysis software for immune sequencing data. Study overall: Relapsing-remitting, secondary progressive and progressive-relapsing multiple sclerosis were all included among the disease courses. Findings and limits, study-wide: With TRBV5-6, TRBV5-1 and TRBV20-1 included, 4 or 5 TRBV segments were more frequent in patients than in controls. Same-batch preparations were strongly co-clustered by F measure. Normalized Chao1 diversity in multiple sclerosis patients fell significantly below that of controls.

This clonotype was recorded a few times. Its target is not known. cDNA libraries for TCR beta contained unique molecular identifiers. Roughly 500,000 cDNA molecules were obtained from around 1 to 10 million T cells. A single record per CDR3 protein comes from TCRdb applying MiXCR to the PCR reads. The repertoire has around 400,000 distinct CDR3 sequences, approximately 33% of them found once; the top ten carry 13%. Germline CDR1 DFQATT, CDR2 SNEGSKA (reference sequence). V lost 5 bases and J lost 5, with 13 bases in between. This CDR3 has 13 amino acids. This TCR was sampled from a girl under 18 with multiple sclerosis. The chain is built from TRBV20-1 and TRBJ2-4; D uncertain. What was sequenced was blood. The CDR3 DNA is TGCAGTGCTCGTGCTACGGTCGAAAACATTCAGTACTTC. Amino acids: CSARATVENIQYF.